This T cell receptor beta chain was profiled in a study of CD8+ T cells in alopecia areata. Across the study: A 6-month period off drug followed tofacitinib, which lasted 6 to 18 months. The study's findings and limits: Scalp specimens additionally yield sequences from normal skin's resident alphabeta T cells.

Treatment reported: oral pan-JAK inhibitor, 5-10 mg twice daily. Patients with alopecia areata provided lesional scalp punch biopsies as well as peripheral blood. Starting from PBMCs, sorting isolated CD4+ and CD8+ T cells. Following RNA extraction, reverse transcription yielded cDNA that acted as the sequencing template. Measured with immunoSEQ multiplex PCR; TCRdb has only the in-frame clones, and not every one. The sample lists roughly 200,000 clones, 53% seen once, with 9.5% to 14% in the top ten. This CDR3 contains 19 residues. V lost 0 bases and J lost 4; bases outside the gene matches: 7. The germline V gene has CDR1 LGHNA and CDR2 YSLEER. This clone came up a few times. What it binds is not known.

This rearrangement joins TRBV4-3 to TRBJ2-2; 14 bases fit TRBD2. The clonotype comes from a human donor with alopecia areata. The sequencing here drew on CD8+ T cells sorted from blood, taken at week 24, from a patient treated with tofacitinib. This chain's CDR3 is CASSQDRGLAGALTGELFF. The DNA for the CDR3 is TGCGCCAGCAGCCAAGATCGGGGACTAGCGGGGGCCCTCACCGGGGAGCTGTTTTTT.